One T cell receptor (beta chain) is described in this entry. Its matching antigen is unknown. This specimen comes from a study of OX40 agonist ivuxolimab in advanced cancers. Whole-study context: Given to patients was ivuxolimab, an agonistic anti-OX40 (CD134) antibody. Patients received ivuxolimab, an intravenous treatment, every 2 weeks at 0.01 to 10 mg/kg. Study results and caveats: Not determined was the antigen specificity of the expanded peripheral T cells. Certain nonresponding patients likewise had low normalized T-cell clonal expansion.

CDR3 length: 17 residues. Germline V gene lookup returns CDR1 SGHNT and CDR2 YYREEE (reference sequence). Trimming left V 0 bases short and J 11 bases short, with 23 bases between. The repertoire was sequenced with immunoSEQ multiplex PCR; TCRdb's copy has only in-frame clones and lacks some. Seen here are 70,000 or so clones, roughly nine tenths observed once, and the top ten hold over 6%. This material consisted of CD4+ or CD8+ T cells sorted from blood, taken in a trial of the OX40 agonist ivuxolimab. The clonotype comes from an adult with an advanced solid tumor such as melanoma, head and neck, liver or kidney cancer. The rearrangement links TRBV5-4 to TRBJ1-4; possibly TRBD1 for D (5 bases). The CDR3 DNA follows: TGTGCCAGCAGCTTGGCCCGGGTCGAGGGCTACTGGGGGAAACTGTTTTTT. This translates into CASSLARVEGYWGKLFF.